Listed below are T cell receptor beta chains from one sample, sequenced in a study of T cells after yellow fever vaccination. TCRdb redid the calling of the 5' RACE reads with MiXCR, one entry per CDR3 protein. This sample carries about 320,000 distinct CDR3 sequences, 4% to 5.5% of them seen once, and the ten largest clones take 15% to 20%. This specimen consisted of PBMCs, obtained 15 days after the yellow fever booster vaccination. The receptors stem from a man aged 18 to 30 who received the YFV17D yellow fever vaccine. CDR3s include the opening cysteine and the closing phenylalanine or tryptophan.

15,TRBV9,TRBJ2-1,CASSVEGYRGDEQFF
17,TRBV7-2,TRBJ2-1,CASSLGLSLGAMREQFF
13,TRBV5-1,TRBJ1-2,CASSKDRGRGYTF
16,TRBV4-2,TRBJ2-5,CASSPPQRGMMGTQYF
14,TRBV5-6,TRBJ2-5,CASSSWDSLHPQYF
17,TRBV4-1,TRBJ1-1,CASSQTGQGTMNTEAFF
17,TRBV7-8,TRBJ1-5,CASSQDRLPYSNQPQHF
17,TRBV12-3/TRBV12-4,TRBJ1-3,CASSYSRRGRSGNTIYF
14,TRBV20-1,TRBJ2-5,CSAFRGLGPETQYF
12,TRBV6-2/TRBV6-3,TRBJ2-1,CASSYGGDEQFF
12,TRBV6-1,TRBJ2-1,CASSEAPYEQFF
15,TRBV5-1,TRBJ1-1,CASSSGGQANTEAFF
15,TRBV6-5,TRBJ2-5,CASSSSQGRGETQYF
17,TRBV12-3/TRBV12-4,TRBJ2-3,CASSSRIRGGPGDTQYF
16,TRBV7-6,TRBJ2-1,CASSSGTAGETNEQFF
13,TRBV20-1,TRBJ1-5,CSAAGGGNLPQHF
13,TRBV7-2,TRBJ2-1,CASSLDLATEQFF
15,TRBV18,TRBJ2-1,CASSPGLAGMNEQFF
14,TRBV5-1,TRBJ2-3,CASSLVLAHDTQYF
15,TRBV10-2,TRBJ1-1,CASSEGGGQGAGAFF
14,TRBV6-6,TRBJ1-1,CASRVYRGRTEAFF
14,TRBV27,TRBJ1-1,CASNYLPRGTEAFF
14,TRBV7-2,TRBJ1-6,CASSLQGMNSPLHF
14,TRBV6-2/TRBV6-3,TRBJ1-6,CASSYEGGNSPLHF
14,TRBV5-6,TRBJ1-5,CASNDRNSNQPQHF
15,TRBV10-1,TRBJ2-2,CASSELGAITGELFF
12,TRBV30,TRBJ2-7,CALRGSSYEQYF